One sample yielded the 11 T cell receptor beta chains listed below, sequenced in a study of blood T cells in healthy people across ages. A sample-barcoded 5' primer and a J-beta primer mix were used in a second PCR of roughly 7 to 11 cycles. TCRdb redid the calling of the 5' RACE reads with MiXCR, one entry per CDR3 protein. The sample has 1.2 million to 1.5 million distinct CDR3 sequences; 59% are singletons. What was sequenced was blood. The source of these receptors is a man aged 18 to 30 in good health.

The chain carries TRBV7-9 and TRBJ2-4; 8 bases are a match to TRBD1. V lost 5 bases to trimming and J lost 9 bases; unmatched junction nucleotides: 18. The CDR3 extends over 17 amino acids. Per germline, CDR1 SEHNR and CDR2 FQNEAQ (reference sequence). The CDR3 nucleotides are TGTGCCAGCAGCGTGAGGAAACAGGGGGTTTATCCAAGCATTCAGTACTTC. Protein product: CASSVRKQGVYPSIQYF. Full variable domain (missing parts from reference TRBV7-9 and TRBJ2-4): DTGVSQNPRHKITKRGQNVTFRCDPISEHNRLYWYRQTLGQGPEFLTYFQNEAQLEKSRLLSDRFSAERPKGSFSTLEIQRTEQGDSAMYLCASSVRKQGVYPSIQYFGAGTRLSVL.

This clonotype has just a few counts. J is TRBJ2-7 and V is TRBV4-3; weak D call: TRBD2 (6 bases). CDR3 length equals 15 residues. Germline CDR1 reads LGHNA; CDR2 reads YSLEER. With 4 bases removed from V and 5 bases from J, the gap between germline ends came to 18 bases. This chain's CDR3 is CASSLNSGHANEQYF. CDR3 sequence (DNA): TGCGCCAGCAGCCTTAATAGCGGACATGCAAACGAGCAGTACTTC.

The chain uses TRBV28 and TRBJ1-2, with no clear D. CDR3 size: 15 residues. Trimming removed 5 bases from V and 5 bases from J, with 18 bases in between. Germline V gene data show CDR1 as MDHEN and CDR2 as SYDVKM. The CDR3 region has the DNA TGTGCCAGCAGTCCCGCTCGTGGCAGACCATATGGCTACACCTTC. Translating gives CASSPARGRPYGYTF.

About this clonotype itself: A read error may produce the germline difference seen at one junction end. The chain links TRBV20-1 to TRBJ2-3; 8 bases match TRBD2. From germline, CDR1 is DFQATT and CDR2 SNEGSKA (reference sequence). This CDR3 has 16 amino acids. CDR3 in amino acids: CSARRGSGTRTDTRYF. CDR3 sequence (DNA): TGCAGTGCCAGGCGCGGAAGTGGGACTAGAACAGATACGCGGTATTTT.

The chain employs TRBV27 and TRBJ2-3; D remains unclear. With 3 bases removed from V and 4 bases from J, the gap between germline ends came to 20 bases. There are 17 residues in the CDR3. Germline V lookup: CDR1 MNHEY, CDR2 SMNVEV (reference sequence). CDR3 nucleotides: TGTGCCAGCAGTTTTTTCATTGTGTCGTCCCCCTCAGATACGCAGTATTTT. Encoded protein: CASSFFIVSSPSDTQYF.

The V and J genes are TRBV12-3 or TRBV12-4 and TRBJ2-3; 8 bases match TRBD2. The V and J ends lost 10 bases and 0 bases, in that order; junction bases with no gene match: 9. CDR3 length: 15 amino acids. The CDR3 nucleotides read TGTGCCACCTCGACCCTAGCGGGCAGCACAGATACGCAGTATTTT. This translates into CATSTLAGSTDTQYF.

The CDR3 coding sequence is TGTGCCAGCAGCCAACGACAGCCCGCAGCTACCTACGAGCAGTACTTC. This codes for CASSQRQPAATYEQYF. The chain recombines TRBV6-2 or TRBV6-3 with TRBJ2-7; TRBD1 might be the D (5 bases). Trimming took 6 bases from V and 2 from J, leaving 20 bases between them. Germline values: CDR1 MNHEY, CDR2 SVGEGT. This CDR3 has 16 amino acids.

This chain joins TRBV2 and TRBJ2-1; the D gene is possibly TRBD2 (7 bases). The V and J ends lost 7 bases and 7 bases respectively, with 17 bases between them. Germline V gives CDR1 SNHLY, CDR2 FYNNEI. The CDR3 has 14 residues. CDR3 loop: CASIRLGGANEQFF. For the CDR3, the DNA is TGTGCCAGCATTCGGTTAGGGGGGGCGAATGAGCAGTTCTTC.

This clonotype was seen once. The chain combines TRBV7-6 with TRBJ2-4; TRBD2 aligns across 12 bases. The end of the DNA aligns better with TRBJ2-7, so the J call may be wrong. The CDR3 totals 16 residues. Germline lookup yields CDR1 SGHVS and CDR2 FNYEAQ. The CDR3 bases are TGTGCCAGCAGCCATCGGACTAGCGGGACCCAATACGAGCAGTACTTC. It specifies CASSHRTSGTQYEQYF.

The V gene is TRBV6-5, the J gene TRBJ2-2; unclear D gene. Trimming took off 2 bases at V and 6 bases at J, with 13 bases between the two ends. This CDR3 has 15 amino acids. Germline V lookup: CDR1 MNHEY, CDR2 SVGAGI. The DNA for the CDR3 is TGTGCCAGCAGTTACCGACCTGGTGGAGCCGGGGAGCTGTTTTTT. Residues: CASSYRPGGAGELFF.

This clonotype was counted between two and nine times. The chain employs TRBV6-6 and TRBJ2-5, with TRBD2 matching over 8 bases. J was trimmed by 4 bases and V by 4 bases; bases with no gene match: 5. From germline, CDR1 is MNHNY and CDR2 SVGAGI (reference sequence). This CDR3 spans 14 amino acids. The CDR3 sequence: CASSSPGRGETQYF. Written as DNA, the CDR3 is TGTGCCAGCAGTTCTCCCGGGAGGGGAGAGACCCAGTACTTC.